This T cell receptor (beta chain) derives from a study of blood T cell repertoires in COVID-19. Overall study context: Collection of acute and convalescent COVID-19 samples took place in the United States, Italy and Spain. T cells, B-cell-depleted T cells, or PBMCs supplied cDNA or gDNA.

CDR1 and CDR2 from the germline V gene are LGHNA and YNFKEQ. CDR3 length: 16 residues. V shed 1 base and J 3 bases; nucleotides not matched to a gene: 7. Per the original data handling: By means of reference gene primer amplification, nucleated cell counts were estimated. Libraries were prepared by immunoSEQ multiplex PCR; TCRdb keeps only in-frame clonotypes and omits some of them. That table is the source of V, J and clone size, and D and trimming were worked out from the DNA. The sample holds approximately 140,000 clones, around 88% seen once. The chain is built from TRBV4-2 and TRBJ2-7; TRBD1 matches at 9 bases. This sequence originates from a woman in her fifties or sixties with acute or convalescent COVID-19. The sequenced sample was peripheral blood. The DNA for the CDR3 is TGTGCCAGCAGCCAAGCCCCGGGACAGGGAATCTACGAGCAGTACTTC. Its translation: CASSQAPGQGIYEQYF.